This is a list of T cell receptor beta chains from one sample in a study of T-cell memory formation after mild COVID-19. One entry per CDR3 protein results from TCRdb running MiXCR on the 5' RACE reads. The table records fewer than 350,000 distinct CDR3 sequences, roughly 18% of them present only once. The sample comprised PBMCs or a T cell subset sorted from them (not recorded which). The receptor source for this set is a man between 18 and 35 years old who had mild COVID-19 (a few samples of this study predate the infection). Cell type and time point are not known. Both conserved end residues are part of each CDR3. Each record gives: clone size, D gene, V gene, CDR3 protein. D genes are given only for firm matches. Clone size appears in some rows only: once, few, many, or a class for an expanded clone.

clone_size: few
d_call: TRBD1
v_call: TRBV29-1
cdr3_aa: CSVENRGVGNQPQHF

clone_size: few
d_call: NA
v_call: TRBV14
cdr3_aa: CASSQHMGLGNYGYTF

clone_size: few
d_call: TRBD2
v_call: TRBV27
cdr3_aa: CASSLIGGSDTQYF

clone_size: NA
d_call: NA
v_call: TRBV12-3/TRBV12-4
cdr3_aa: CASSQGSRTPGINEKLFF

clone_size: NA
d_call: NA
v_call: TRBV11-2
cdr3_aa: CASSSPHGRISHF

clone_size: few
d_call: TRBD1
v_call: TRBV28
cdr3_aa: CASRPGQGDTQYF

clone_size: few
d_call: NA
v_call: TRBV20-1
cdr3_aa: CSASFDGPSYEQYF

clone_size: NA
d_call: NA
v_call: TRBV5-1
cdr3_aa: CASSLGREDRTDTQYF

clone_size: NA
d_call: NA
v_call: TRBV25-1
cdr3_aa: CASSVWGTGELFF

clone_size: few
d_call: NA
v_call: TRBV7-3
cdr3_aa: CASSLKSLDGAGANVLTF

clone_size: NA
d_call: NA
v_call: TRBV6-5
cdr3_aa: CASSYALRAADTQYF

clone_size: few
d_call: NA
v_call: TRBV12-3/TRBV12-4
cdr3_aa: CASSFYRIETQYF

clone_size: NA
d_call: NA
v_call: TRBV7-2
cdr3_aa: CASSLMGPGELFF

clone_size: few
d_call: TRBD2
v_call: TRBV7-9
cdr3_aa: CASSLKRGSTGELFF

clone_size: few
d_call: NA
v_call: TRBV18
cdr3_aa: CASSPRTVSGNTIYF

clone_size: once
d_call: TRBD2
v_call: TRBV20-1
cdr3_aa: CSAPTSGPTDTQYF

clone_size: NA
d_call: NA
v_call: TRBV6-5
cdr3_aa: CASSYVISGYGYTF

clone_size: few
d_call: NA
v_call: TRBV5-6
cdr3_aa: CASSLVGSRWNAFF

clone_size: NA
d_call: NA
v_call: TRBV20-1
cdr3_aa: CSANFGGRYETQYF

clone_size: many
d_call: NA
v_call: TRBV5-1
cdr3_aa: CASSLLPSTNEKLFF

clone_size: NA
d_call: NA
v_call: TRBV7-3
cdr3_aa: CASSLGVSSDTQYF

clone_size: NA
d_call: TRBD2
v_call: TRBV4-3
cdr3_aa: CASSQGKAGATSTDTQYF

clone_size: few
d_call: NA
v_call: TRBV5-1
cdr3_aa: CASSGSTMNTEAFF

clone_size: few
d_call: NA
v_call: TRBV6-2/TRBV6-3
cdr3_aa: CASTGYANTGELFF

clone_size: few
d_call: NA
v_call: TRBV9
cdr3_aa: CASSVDNSYEQYF

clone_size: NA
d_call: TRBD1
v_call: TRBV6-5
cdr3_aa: CASSWRTGGHTEAFF

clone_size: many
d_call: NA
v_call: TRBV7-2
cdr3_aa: CASSFGLNSGNTIYF

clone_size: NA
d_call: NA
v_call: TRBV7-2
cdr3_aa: CASSEQGHTIYF

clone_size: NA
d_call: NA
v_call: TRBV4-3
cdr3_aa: CASSLRVNGNTIYF

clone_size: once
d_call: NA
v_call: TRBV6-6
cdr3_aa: CASSYRALELFF

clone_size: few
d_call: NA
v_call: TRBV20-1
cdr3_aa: CSGTALNTEAFF

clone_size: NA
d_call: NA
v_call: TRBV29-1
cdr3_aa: CSATANTGKLFF

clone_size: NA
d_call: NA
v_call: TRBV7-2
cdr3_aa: CASSFQDRFGEQFF

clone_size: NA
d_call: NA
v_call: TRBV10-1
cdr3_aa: CASIRVMARTYNEQFF

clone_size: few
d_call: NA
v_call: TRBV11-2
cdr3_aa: CASSPLGRGAFF

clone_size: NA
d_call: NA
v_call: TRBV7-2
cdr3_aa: CASSLVTDSPLHF

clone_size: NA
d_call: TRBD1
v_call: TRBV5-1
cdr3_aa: CAINGQGTLQPQHF

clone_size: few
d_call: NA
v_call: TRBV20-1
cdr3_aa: CSAYGPTGELFF

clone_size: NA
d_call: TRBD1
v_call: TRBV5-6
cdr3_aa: CASSFRAGGYTEAFF

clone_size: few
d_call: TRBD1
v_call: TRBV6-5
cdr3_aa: CASSKPGQGVYGYTF

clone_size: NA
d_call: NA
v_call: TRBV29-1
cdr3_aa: CSHNNSPLHF

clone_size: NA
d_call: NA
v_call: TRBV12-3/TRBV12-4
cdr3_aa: CASSRGLSEAFF

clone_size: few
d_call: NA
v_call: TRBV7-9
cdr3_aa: CASSFRNSPLHF

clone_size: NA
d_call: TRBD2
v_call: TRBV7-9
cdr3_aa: CASSSQTSGGDEQYF

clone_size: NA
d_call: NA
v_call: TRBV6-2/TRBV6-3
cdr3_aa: CASSDSSGTLYEQYF

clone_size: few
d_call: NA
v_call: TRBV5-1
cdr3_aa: CASSFSGQLYGYTF

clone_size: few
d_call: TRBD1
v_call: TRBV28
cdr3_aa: CASSAGTGRAFF